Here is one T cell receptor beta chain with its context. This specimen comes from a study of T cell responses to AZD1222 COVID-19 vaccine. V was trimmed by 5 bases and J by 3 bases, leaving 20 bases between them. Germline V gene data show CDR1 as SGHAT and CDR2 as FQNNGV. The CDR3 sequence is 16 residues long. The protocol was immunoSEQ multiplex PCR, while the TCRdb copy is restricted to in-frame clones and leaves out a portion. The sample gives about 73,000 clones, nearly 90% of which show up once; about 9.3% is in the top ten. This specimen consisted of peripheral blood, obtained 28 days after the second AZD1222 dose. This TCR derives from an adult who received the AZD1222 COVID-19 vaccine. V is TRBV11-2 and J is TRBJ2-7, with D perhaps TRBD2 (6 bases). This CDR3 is CASSAAVAGPNYEQYF. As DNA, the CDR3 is TGTGCCAGCAGCGCTGCGGTGGCGGGACCGAACTACGAGCAGTACTTC.